This entry lists 21 T cell receptor beta chains sequenced from one sample in a study of identical twins. Each CDR3 protein gets one entry after TCRdb re-called the 5' RACE reads with MiXCR. The sample holds hundreds of thousands of distinct CDR3 sequences, roughly 20% seen once. These data were also filed under a second study, of T cells expressing NK-cell markers.

The sequencing input was PBMCs. The receptors were gathered from a woman aged 18-29 years in good health.

The chain joins TRBV20-1 to TRBJ2-5, with TRBD2 as a possible D gene (6 bases). CDR1 and CDR2 (germline): DFQATT, SNEGSKA (reference sequence). This CDR3 region has 15 residues. Trimming left V 6 bases short and J 0 bases short, with 17 bases between. The CDR3 reads CSAASPWGDQETQYF. Written as DNA, the CDR3 is TGCAGTGCCGCCAGTCCCTGGGGGGACCAAGAGACCCAGTACTTC.

This clonotype was recorded a few times. The gene calls are TRBV3-1 and TRBJ1-2, with D possibly matching TRBD1 (5 bases). CDR1 and CDR2 from the germline V gene are LGHDT and YNNKEL (reference sequence). The V and J ends lost 4 bases and 4 bases respectively, with 13 bases between them. The CDR3 spans 14 residues. The CDR3 here is CASSLGTFPYGYTF. The CDR3 DNA follows: TGTGCCAGCAGCCTGGGGACGTTTCCCTATGGCTACACCTTC.

The CDR3 region is CASSGPAGAYEQYF. The CDR3 bases are TGTGCCAGCAGCGGCCCCGCGGGCGCCTACGAGCAGTACTTC. The chain recombines TRBV9 with TRBJ2-7; a weak D match, TRBD2 (5 bases). V was cut by 3 bases and J by 2 bases, with 12 bases left in between. The CDR3 extends over 14 amino acids. Germline CDR1 is SGDLS and CDR2 is YYNGEE.

The chain uses TRBV12-3 or TRBV12-4 and TRBJ1-1; 7 nucleotides align to TRBD1. This CDR3 contains 15 residues. Trimming at V came to 7 bases and at J to 2 bases, leaving 10 bases not matched to a gene. The chain's CDR3 is CASNFRTGKNTEAFF. The DNA for the CDR3 is TGTGCCAGCAACTTTCGGACAGGCAAAAACACTGAAGCTTTCTTT.

The chain employs TRBV6-1 and TRBJ2-5, with 8 bases fitting TRBD1. Unmatched junction bases numbered 7, after V lost 6 bases and J lost 7 bases. The CDR3 runs to 13 residues. Germline CDR1 and CDR2: MNHNS and SASEGT. The CDR3 bases are TGTGCCAGCAGAGACAGGGGCAGCGGGACCCAGTACTTC. Amino acid sequence: CASRDRGSGTQYF.

The sample holds a few counts of this clonotype. V gene TRBV5-1 combines with J gene TRBJ2-3; D perhaps matches TRBD2 (6 bases). The CDR3 runs 16 residues. The V gene's germline CDR1 is SGHRS and CDR2 YFSETQ. The V end lost 2 bases, the J end lost 4 bases, and 17 bases lay between the germline ends. In DNA, the CDR3 is TGCGCCAGCAGCTTATCCGGGCTAGCGAGCCCAGATACGCAGTATTTT. As protein: CASSLSGLASPDTQYF. The full variable domain, with the rest looked up from reference TRBV5-1 and TRBJ2-3, is KAGVTQTPRYLIKTRGQQVTLSCSPISGHRSVSWYQQTPGQGLQFLFEYFSETQRNKGNFPGRFSGRQFSNSRSEMNVSTLELGDSALYLCASSLSGLASPDTQYFGPGTRLTVL.

This clonotype occurred many times. The chain recombines TRBV4-3 with TRBJ1-4; D call uncertain. The CDR3 totals 18 residues. Trimming left V 0 bases short and J 0 bases short, with 14 bases between. From germline, CDR1 is LGHNA and CDR2 YSLEER. This CDR3 reads CASSQDHSVGATNEKLFF. For the CDR3, the DNA is TGCGCCAGCAGCCAAGATCATTCTGTCGGCGCAACTAATGAAAAACTGTTTTTT.

This clonotype was detected only a few times. V is TRBV6-1 and J is TRBJ2-5; D is unresolved. The CDR3 totals 13 residues. CDR1 and CDR2 from the germline V gene are MNHNS and SASEGT. V shed 4 bases and J shed 5 bases, with 11 bases lying between them. CDR3 protein: CASSALARETQYF. Here the CDR3 DNA reads TGTGCCAGCAGTGCCCTCGCTCGGGAGACCCAGTACTTC.

A few counts support this clonotype. This chain links TRBV2 with TRBJ2-7; D not resolved. Trimming removed 3 bases from V and 7 bases from J, with 13 bases in between. Germline CDR1 SNHLY, CDR2 FYNNEI. There are 13 residues in the CDR3. The CDR3 nucleotides are TGTGCCAGCAGTGACTCCGAGCTTGAGGAGCAGTACTTC. Protein: CASSDSELEEQYF.

This clonotype appeared a few times. The V gene is TRBV4-3, the J gene TRBJ2-2, with unresolved D. The CDR3 sequence is 15 residues long. Trimming removed 0 bases from V and 8 bases from J, with 13 bases in between. From germline, CDR1 is LGHNA and CDR2 YSLEER. The CDR3 sequence is CASSQELLRVGELFF. Here the CDR3 DNA reads TGCGCCAGCAGCCAAGAGTTATTAAGGGTGGGGGAGCTGTTTTTT.

J is TRBJ2-1 and V is TRBV5-1, with a weak D call TRBD2 (5 bases). The CDR3 has 12 amino acids. Germline V gene lookup returns CDR1 SGHRS and CDR2 YFSETQ. V lost 4 bases and J lost 8, with 10 bases in between. CDR3 nucleotides: TGCGCCAGCAGCGGGATCGGGGATGAGCAGTTCTTC. It specifies CASSGIGDEQFF.

The rearrangement uses TRBV27 and TRBJ1-5, with a possible D match to TRBD1 (5 bases). From germline, CDR1 is MNHEY and CDR2 SMNVEV (reference sequence). V shed 3 bases and J shed 4 bases, with 13 bases lying between them. This CDR3 region has 15 residues. CDR3 sequence (DNA): TGTGCCAGCAGTTTGAATGGGGCGGTTAATCAGCCCCAGCATTTT. Translation: CASSLNGAVNQPQHF.

The chain links TRBV15 to TRBJ2-7; TRBD1 aligns across 7 bases. The CDR3 consists of 15 residues. The V and J ends lost 3 bases and 6 bases, in that order; junction bases with no gene match: 11. Per the germline V gene, CDR1 is LNHNV and CDR2 is YYDKDF (reference sequence). CDR3 bases: TGTGCCACCAGCAGTGAGGAGACAGGGTCCCGCGAGCAGTACTTC. Its protein is CATSSEETGSREQYF. The variable domain in full, with the rest retrieved from reference TRBV15 and TRBJ2-7, is DAMVIQNPRYQVTQFGKPVTLSCSQTLNHNVMYWYQQKSSQAPKLLFHYYDKDFNNEADTPDNFQSRRPNTSFCFLDIRSPGLGDTAMYLCATSSEETGSREQYFGPGTRLTVT.

The rearrangement links TRBV4-2 to TRBJ2-5, with a tentative D call TRBD2 (6 bases). Per the germline V gene, CDR1 is LGHNA and CDR2 is YNFKEQ. With 4 bases removed from V and 5 bases from J, the gap between germline ends came to 14 bases. The CDR3 runs 14 residues. The CDR3 protein is CASSRQLGGETQYF. CDR3 sequence (DNA): TGTGCCAGCAGCCGCCAACTAGGAGGGGAGACCCAGTACTTC.

The chain links TRBV29-1 to TRBJ2-7, with 12 bases aligning to TRBD1. The CDR3 runs 13 residues. Germline CDR1 and CDR2: SQVTM and ANQGSEA. Losses at the gene ends were 5 bases for V and 6 bases for J; bases not matched to a gene: 5. The CDR3 DNA reads TGCAGCGTTCCCGGGACAGGGGGCGGCGAGCAGTACTTC. Protein: CSVPGTGGGEQYF.

The chain uses TRBV19 and TRBJ2-7, with D unresolved. Germline CDR1 and CDR2: LNHDA and SQIVND (reference sequence). Trimming took 6 bases from V and 5 from J, leaving 14 bases between them. The CDR3 consists of 13 residues. The CDR3 bases are TGTGCCAGTAGCCCGGTTATGGGCCACGAGCAGTACTTC. Encoded protein: CASSPVMGHEQYF.

This clonotype was found a few times. The genes are TRBV29-1 and TRBJ2-5, with 9 bases matching TRBD2. CDR1 is SQVTM, CDR2 ANQGSEA, per germline. Trimming cost V 1 base and J 7 bases; bases outside gene matches: 10. The CDR3 length is 15 residues. In nucleotides, the CDR3 is TGCAGCGTTGAAGCGCGCCAGCGGGAGGCGGGGACCCAGTACTTC. Translating it yields CSVEARQREAGTQYF.

The chain is built from TRBV12-3 or TRBV12-4 and TRBJ1-5, with D unresolved. The CDR3 sequence is 14 residues long. Trimming shortened V by 3 bases and J by 4 bases, and 10 bases separated the two germline ends. In nucleotides, the CDR3 is TGTGCCAGCAGTTTGGCCATTCCTAATCAGCCCCAGCATTTT. Translation: CASSLAIPNQPQHF.

This clonotype was found a few times. V and J are TRBV20-1 and TRBJ2-3, with 8 bases aligning to TRBD2. Trimming removed 5 bases from V and 6 bases from J; junction bases left unmatched: 13. The germline V gene has CDR1 DFQATT and CDR2 SNEGSKA (reference sequence). The CDR3 has 15 residues. The CDR3 reads CSAARSSGQSDTQYF. The CDR3 DNA reads as TGCAGTGCTGCAAGATCTAGCGGGCAAAGTGATACGCAGTATTTT.

The chain employs TRBV5-5 and TRBJ1-5; 7 nucleotides agree with TRBD1. V dropped 4 bases and J dropped 2; count of bases not matched to a gene: 9. This CDR3 is 16 amino acids long. From germline, CDR1 is SGHKS and CDR2 YYEKEE (reference sequence). The CDR3, as DNA: TGTGCCAGCAGCGTGACGACAGGGTCGCGCAATCAGCCCCAGCATTTT. Translating gives CASSVTTGSRNQPQHF.

There are many counts of this clonotype. The CDR3 region has the DNA TGCGCCAGCAGAACATTTCCCGGGACGGCATACGAGCAGTACTTC. This encodes CASRTFPGTAYEQYF. The chain joins TRBV5-1 to TRBJ2-7; either TRBD1 or TRBD2 may fit D (5 bases each). Trimming cost V 5 bases and J 4 bases, with 19 bases left between them. CDR3 length equals 15 residues. Germline-derived CDR1 and CDR2 are SGHRS and YFSETQ.